This T cell receptor (beta chain) is drawn from a study of beta chain features in type 1 diabetes. As for this clone: Antigen specificity is unknown.

Via CD45RO/CCR7/CD25/CD127/CD95/CD27, cells of the CD4+ naive, central memory, regulatory and stem cell-like memory subsets were sorted. Study-level points and caveats: Patients with Type 1 diabetes showed moderately but significantly shorter TCRB CDR3s in all four CD4+ subsets.

All of the isolated RNA was reverse transcribed, so expressed TCRB transcripts were sequenced. Assay: immunoSEQ multiplex PCR; the TCRdb copy retains only in-frame clones and omits some. The sample holds approximately 24,000 clones, roughly 53% seen once. The V end was cut by 7 bases, the J end by 1 base, with 12 bases between. CDR1 and CDR2 (germline): SGHRS, YFSETQ. This CDR3 has 13 residues. V and J are TRBV5-1 and TRBJ2-7; D call uncertain. This clonotype originated in a man aged 25-40 years with type 1 diabetes. Source material: stem cell memory CD4+ T cells from blood. The CDR3, as DNA: TGCGCCAGCGGCGTGGCCGCGTCCTACGAGCAGTACTTC. Its protein product is CASGVAASYEQYF.